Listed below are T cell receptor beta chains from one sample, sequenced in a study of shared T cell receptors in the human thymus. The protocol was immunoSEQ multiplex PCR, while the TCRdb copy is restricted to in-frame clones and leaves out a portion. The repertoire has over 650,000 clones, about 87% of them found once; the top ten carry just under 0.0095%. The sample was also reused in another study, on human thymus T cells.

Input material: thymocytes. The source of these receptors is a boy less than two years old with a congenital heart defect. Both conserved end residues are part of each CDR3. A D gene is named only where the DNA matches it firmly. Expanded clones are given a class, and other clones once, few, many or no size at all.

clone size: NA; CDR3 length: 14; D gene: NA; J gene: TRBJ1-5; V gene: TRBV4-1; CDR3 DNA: TGCGCCAGCAGCCAGTGCGGGGAATGTCAGCCCCAGCATTTT; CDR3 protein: CASSQCGECQPQHF
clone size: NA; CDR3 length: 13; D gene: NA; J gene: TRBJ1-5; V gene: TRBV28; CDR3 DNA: TGTGCCAGCAGTTTAGGGGCGTGTCAGCCCCAGCATTTT; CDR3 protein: CASSLGACQPQHF
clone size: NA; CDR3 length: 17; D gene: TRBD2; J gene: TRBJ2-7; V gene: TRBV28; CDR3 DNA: TGTGCCAGCAGTGGGGGGGGAACTAGCGGGTTATCCTACGAGCAGTACTTC; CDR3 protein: CASSGGGTSGLSYEQYF
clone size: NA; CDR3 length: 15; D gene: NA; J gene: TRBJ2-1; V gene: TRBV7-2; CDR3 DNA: TGTGCCAGCAGCTTGGGCGGGGGCGCATACAATGAGCAGTTCTTC; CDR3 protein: CASSLGGGAYNEQFF
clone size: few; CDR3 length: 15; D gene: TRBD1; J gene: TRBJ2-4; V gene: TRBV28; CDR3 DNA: TGTGCCAGCAGTTCCCCGACAGGGGCCAAAAACATTCAGTACTTC; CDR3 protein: CASSSPTGAKNIQYF
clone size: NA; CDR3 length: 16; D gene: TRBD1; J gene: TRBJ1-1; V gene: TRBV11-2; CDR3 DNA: TGTGCCAGCAGCTTAGGGGACAGGGATATAACTACTGAAGCTTTCTTT; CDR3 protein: CASSLGDRDITTEAFF
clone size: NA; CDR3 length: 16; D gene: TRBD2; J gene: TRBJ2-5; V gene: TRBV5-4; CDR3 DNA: TGTGCCAGCAGCTTCGGACTAGCGGGAGTCCAAGAGACCCAGTACTTC; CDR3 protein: CASSFGLAGVQETQYF
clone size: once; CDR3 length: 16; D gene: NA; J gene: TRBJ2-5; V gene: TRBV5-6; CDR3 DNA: TGTGCCAGCAGCTTGGGCAGGGCCACCCTCCAAGAGACCCAGTACTTC; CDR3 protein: CASSLGRATLQETQYF
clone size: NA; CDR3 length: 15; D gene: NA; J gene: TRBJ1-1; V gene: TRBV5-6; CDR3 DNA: TGTGCCAGCAGGAAAGACCAGGGCATGAACACTGAAGCTTTCTTT; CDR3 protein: CASRKDQGMNTEAFF
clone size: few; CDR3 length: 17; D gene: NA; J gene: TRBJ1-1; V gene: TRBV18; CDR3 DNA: TGTGCCAGCTCACCACCGCCGGTTGCAGGGATGAACACTGAAGCTTTCTTT; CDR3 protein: CASSPPPVAGMNTEAFF
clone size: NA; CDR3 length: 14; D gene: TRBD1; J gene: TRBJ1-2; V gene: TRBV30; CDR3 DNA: TGTGCCTGGAGTCCCGACAGGGTGACGGGTGGCTACACCTTC; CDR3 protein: CAWSPDRVTGGYTF
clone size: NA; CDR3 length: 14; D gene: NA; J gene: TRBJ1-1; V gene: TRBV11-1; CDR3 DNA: TGTGCCAGCAGCTTCGACAGAGAGAACACTGAAGCTTTCTTT; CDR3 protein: CASSFDRENTEAFF
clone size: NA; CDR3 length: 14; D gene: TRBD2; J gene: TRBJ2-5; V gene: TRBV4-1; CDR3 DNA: TGCGCCAGCAGCCAAGAGGCGGGAGAAGAGACCCAGTACTTC; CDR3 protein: CASSQEAGEETQYF
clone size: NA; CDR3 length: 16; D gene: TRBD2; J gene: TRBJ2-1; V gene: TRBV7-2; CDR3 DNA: TGTGCCAGCAGCTCAGGTTCGGGACTAGAGGTAGATGAGCAGTTCTTC; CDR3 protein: CASSSGSGLEVDEQFF
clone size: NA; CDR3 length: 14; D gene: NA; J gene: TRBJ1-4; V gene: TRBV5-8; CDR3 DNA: TGTGCCAGCAGCCCGCTGTCCGGGGATGAAAAACTGTTTTTT; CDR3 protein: CASSPLSGDEKLFF
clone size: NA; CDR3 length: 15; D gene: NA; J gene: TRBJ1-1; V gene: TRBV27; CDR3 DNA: TGTGCCAGCAGTTTAGCAATGGGGGGTGACACTGAAGCTTTCTTT; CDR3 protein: CASSLAMGGDTEAFF
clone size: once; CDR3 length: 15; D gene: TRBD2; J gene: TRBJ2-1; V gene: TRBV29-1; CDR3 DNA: TGCAGCGTTGAGGCTAGCGGGAGGGCCCACAATGAGCAGTTCTTC; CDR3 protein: CSVEASGRAHNEQFF
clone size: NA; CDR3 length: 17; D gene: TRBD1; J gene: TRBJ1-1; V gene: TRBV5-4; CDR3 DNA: TGTGCCAGCAGCTTGTATCCCCCGGGACAGATGAACACTGAAGCTTTCTTT; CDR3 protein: CASSLYPPGQMNTEAFF
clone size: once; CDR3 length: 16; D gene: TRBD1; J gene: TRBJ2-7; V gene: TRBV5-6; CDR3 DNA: TGTGCCAGCAGCTTGGGGGGACAGGGGCGTTCCTACGAGCAGTACTTC; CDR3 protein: CASSLGGQGRSYEQYF
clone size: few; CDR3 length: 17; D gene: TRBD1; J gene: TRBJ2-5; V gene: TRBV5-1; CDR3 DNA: TGCGCCAGCAGCTCCCAAGTAGGGGACAGGCTCCAAGAGACCCAGTACTTC; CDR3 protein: CASSSQVGDRLQETQYF
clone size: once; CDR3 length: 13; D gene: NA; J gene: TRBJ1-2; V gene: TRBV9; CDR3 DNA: TGTGCCAGCAGCGTCGGGGGGGAGTATGGCTACACCTTC; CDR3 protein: CASSVGGEYGYTF
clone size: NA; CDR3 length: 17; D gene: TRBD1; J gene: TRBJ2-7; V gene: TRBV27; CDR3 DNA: TGTGCCAGCAGTTTATCGGAAGCCAGACAGGGTCCCTACGAGCAGTACTTC; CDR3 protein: CASSLSEARQGPYEQYF
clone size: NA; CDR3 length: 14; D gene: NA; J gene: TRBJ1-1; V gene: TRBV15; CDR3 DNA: TGTGCCACCCGCGTCGGGGAGGATAACACTGAAGCTTTCTTT; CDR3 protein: CATRVGEDNTEAFF
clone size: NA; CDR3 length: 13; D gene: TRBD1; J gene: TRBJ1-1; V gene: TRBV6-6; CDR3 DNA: TGTGCCAGCAGTTACGAGGGGGCGTATAAAGCTTTCTTT; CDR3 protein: CASSYEGAYKAFF
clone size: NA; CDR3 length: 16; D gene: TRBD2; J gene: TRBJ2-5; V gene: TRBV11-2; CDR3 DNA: TGTGCCAGCAGCACAGGACTAGCGGGAGGGAGAGAGACCCAGTACTTC; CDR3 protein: CASSTGLAGGRETQYF
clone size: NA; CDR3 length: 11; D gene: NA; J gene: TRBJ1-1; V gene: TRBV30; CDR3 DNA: TGTGCCTGGAGGGGCTGGACAAAAGCTTTCTTT; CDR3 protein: CAWRGWTKAFF
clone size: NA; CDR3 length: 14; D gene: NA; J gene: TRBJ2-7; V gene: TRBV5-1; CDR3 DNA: TGCGCCAGCAGCGGCGGGACAGACCATTACGAGCAGTACTTC; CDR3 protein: CASSGGTDHYEQYF
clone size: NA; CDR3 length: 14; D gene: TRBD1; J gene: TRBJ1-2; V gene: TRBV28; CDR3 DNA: TGTGCCAGCAGTTCGATGACAGGGGGCTATGGCTACACCTTC; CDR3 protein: CASSSMTGGYGYTF
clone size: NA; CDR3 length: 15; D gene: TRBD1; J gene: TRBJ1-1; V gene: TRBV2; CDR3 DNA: TGTGCCAGTCGAGTAACCCGGGACAGATCAACTGAAGCTTTCTTT; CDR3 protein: CASRVTRDRSTEAFF
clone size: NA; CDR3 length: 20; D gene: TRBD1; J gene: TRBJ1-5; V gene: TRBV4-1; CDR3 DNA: TGCGCCAGCAGCCAAGATCTATGGGACAGGAACCGCGTCGGGGATCAGCCCCAGCATTTT; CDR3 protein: CASSQDLWDRNRVGDQPQHF
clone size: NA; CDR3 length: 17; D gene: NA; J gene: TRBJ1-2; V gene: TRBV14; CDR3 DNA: TGTGCCAGCAGCCAACGCCGGGACACCTCAGACTCCTATGGCTACACCTTC; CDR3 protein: CASSQRRDTSDSYGYTF
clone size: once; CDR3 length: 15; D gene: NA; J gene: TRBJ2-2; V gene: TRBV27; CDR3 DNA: TGTGCCAGCAGCCCTAGCGTTACGAACACCGGGGAGCTGTTTTTT; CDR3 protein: CASSPSVTNTGELFF
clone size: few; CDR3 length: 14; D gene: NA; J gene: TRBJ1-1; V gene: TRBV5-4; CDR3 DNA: TGTGCCAGCAGTCACGGACGTAGGGGCACTGAAGCTTTCTTT; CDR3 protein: CASSHGRRGTEAFF
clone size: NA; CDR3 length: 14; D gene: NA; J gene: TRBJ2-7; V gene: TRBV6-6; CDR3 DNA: TGTGCCAGCACCCAACAGGACAGAGGTAGTGAGCAGTACTTC; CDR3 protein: CASTQQDRGSEQYF
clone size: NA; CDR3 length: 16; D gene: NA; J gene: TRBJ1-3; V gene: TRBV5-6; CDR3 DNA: TGTGCCAGCAGCTTGATCGGACAGTTCTCTGGAAACACCATATATTTT; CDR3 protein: CASSLIGQFSGNTIYF
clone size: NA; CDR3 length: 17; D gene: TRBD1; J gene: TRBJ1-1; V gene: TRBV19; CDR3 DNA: TGTGCCAGTAGTAAAGGGGGTCCAGGGGGCCGGGGCACTGAAGCTTTCTTT; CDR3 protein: CASSKGGPGGRGTEAFF
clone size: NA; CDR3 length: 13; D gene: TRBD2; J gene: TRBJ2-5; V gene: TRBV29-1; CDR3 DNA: TGCAGCGTTGTTTGGGTGGGAGGGGAGACCCAGTACTTC; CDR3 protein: CSVVWVGGETQYF
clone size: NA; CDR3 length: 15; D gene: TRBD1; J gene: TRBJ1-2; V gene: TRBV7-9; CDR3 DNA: TGTGCCAGCAGCTTAAAGGGACAGGGGAACTATGGCTACACCTTC; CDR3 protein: CASSLKGQGNYGYTF
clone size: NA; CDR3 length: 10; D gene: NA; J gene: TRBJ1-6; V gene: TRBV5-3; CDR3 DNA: TGTGCCCCAACGAGGGCCCCCCTCCACTTT; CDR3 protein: CAPTRAPLHF
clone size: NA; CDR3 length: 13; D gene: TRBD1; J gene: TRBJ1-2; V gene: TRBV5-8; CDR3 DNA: TGTGCCAGCACCTCTGGACAGGGGGATGGCTACACCTTC; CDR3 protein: CASTSGQGDGYTF
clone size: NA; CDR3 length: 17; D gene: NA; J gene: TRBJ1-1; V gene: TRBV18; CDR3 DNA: TGTGCCAGCTCACCAGGGCACGGGGCCCTAGCGTACACTGAAGCTTTCTTT; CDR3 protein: CASSPGHGALAYTEAFF
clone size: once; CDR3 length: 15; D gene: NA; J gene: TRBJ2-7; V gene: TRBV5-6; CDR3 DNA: TGTGCCAGCAGCTTGCGGCGGGACAGATCCTACGAGCAGTACTTC; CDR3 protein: CASSLRRDRSYEQYF
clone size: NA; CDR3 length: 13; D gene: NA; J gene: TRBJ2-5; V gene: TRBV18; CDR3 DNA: TGTGCCAGCTCACCGACAGGACAAGAGACCCAGTACTTC; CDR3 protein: CASSPTGQETQYF
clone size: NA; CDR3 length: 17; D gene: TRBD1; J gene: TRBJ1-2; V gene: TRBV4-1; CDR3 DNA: TGCGCCAGCAGCCAAGAGGGACAGGGAATACGAAAGAGTGGCTACACCTTC; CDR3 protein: CASSQEGQGIRKSGYTF
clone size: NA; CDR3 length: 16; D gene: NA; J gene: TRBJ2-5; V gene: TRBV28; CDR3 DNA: TGTGCCAGCAGTTCGATGCTAGAGTTTGGCCAAGAGACCCAGTACTTC; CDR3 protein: CASSSMLEFGQETQYF
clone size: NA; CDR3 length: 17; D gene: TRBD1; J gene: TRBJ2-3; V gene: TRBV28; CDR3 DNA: TGTGCCAGCGGCACCGCGGGCAGGGGGCCCGGCCTGGATACGCAGTATTTT; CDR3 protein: CASGTAGRGPGLDTQYF
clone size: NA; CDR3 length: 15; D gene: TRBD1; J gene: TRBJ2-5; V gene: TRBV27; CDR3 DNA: TGTGCCAGCACGGACGCCACAGGGGGCGCAGAGACCCAGTACTTC; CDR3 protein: CASTDATGGAETQYF
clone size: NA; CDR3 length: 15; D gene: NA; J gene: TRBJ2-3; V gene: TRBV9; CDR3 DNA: TGTGCCAGCAGTGCTACCCTCCAGGACACAGATACGCAGTATTTT; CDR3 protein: CASSATLQDTDTQYF
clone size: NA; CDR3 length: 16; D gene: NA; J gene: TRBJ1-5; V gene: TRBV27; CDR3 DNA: TGTGCCAGCAGTTTGTTCGCGGACAGTAAAAATCAGCCCCAGCATTTT; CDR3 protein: CASSLFADSKNQPQHF
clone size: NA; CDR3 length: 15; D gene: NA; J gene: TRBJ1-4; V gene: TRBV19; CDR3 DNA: TGTGCCAGTAGTATAGGAGGGGGAGTCGGCGAAAAACTGTTTTTT; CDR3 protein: CASSIGGGVGEKLFF
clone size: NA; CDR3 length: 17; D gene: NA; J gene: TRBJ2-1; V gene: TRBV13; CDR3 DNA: TGTGCCAGCAGCTTTCAGGGGAGGGGGTTTTTTTACAATGAGCAGTTCTTC; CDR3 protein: CASSFQGRGFFYNEQFF
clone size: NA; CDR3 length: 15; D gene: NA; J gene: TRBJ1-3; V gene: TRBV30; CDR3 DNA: TGTGCCTGGAGTGTACTTAACAGTACTGGAAACACCATATATTTT; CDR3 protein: CAWSVLNSTGNTIYF
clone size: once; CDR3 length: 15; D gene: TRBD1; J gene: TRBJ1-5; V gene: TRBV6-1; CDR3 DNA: TGTGCCAGCATTCGAGGGGGCAGTGGCAATCAGCCCCAGCATTTT; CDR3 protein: CASIRGGSGNQPQHF
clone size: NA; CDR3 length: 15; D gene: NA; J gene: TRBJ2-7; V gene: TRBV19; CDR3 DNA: TGTGCCAGTAGTAAGGGCGCGGGTGCACCCTACGAGCAGTACTTC; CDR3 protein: CASSKGAGAPYEQYF
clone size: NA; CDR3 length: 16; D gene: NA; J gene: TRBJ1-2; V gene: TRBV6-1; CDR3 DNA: TGTGCCAGCAGTGGAGAACAGGCCGGCGCTAACTATGGCTACACCTTC; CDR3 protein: CASSGEQAGANYGYTF
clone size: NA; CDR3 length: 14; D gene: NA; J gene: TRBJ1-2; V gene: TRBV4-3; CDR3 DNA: TGCGCCAGCAGCCAAGGACAGGCTTACTATGGCTACACCTTC; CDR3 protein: CASSQGQAYYGYTF
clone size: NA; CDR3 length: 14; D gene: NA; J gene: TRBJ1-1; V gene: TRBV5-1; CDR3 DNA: TGCGCCAGCAGCGTCAGGGGCGGGTACACTGAAGCTTTCTTT; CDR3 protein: CASSVRGGYTEAFF
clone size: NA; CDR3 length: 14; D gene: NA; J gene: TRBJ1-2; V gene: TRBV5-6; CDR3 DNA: TGTGCCAGCAGCTTGTCAGGGCGCGAGTATGGCTACACCTTC; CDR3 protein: CASSLSGREYGYTF
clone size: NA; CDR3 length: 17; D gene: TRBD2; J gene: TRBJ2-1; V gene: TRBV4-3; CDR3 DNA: TGCGCCAGCAGCCAAATTTCCGGGACTAGCGGCTACAATGAGCAGTTCTTC; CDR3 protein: CASSQISGTSGYNEQFF